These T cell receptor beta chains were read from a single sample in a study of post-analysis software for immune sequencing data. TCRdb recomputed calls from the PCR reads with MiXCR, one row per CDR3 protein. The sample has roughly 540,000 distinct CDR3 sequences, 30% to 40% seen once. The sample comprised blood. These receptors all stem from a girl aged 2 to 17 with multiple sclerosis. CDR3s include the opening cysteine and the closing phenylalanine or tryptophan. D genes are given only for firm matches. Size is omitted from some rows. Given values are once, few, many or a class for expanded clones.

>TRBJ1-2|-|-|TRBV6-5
TGTGCCAGCAGTTACTCGAACAGACCCTATGGCTACACCTTC
CASSYSNRPYGYTF
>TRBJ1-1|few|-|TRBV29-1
TGCAGCGCCGGGACATCGAACACTGAAGCTTTCTTT
CSAGTSNTEAFF
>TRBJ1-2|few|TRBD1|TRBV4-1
TGCGCCAGCAGCCAAGAACGAGGGACAGGAGATGCTTATGGCTACACCTTC
CASSQERGTGDAYGYTF
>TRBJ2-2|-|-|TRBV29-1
TGCAGCGTGAAGGGGACGAACACCGGGGAGCTGTTTTTT
CSVKGTNTGELFF
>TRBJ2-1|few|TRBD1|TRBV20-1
TGCAGCGGACTGACAGGGCTGATGGACAATGAGCAGTTCTTC
CSGLTGLMDNEQFF
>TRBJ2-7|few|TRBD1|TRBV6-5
TGTGCCAGCAGGGACAGGGGTTCCTACGAGCAGTACTTC
CASRDRGSYEQYF
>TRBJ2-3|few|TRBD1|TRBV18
TGTGCCAGCTCACCACCCGACAGGGGAGATACGCAGTATTTT
CASSPPDRGDTQYF
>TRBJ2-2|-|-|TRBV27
TGTGCCAGCAGTTTATCGCCAGGGATTTTATTGAACACCGGGGAGCTGTTTTTT
CASSLSPGILLNTGELFF
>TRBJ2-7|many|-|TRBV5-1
TGCGCCAGCAGCTTGAGGACAGCGTCCTACGAGCAGTACTTC
CASSLRTASYEQYF
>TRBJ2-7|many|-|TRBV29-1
TGCAGCGTTGAGCGAGAGGGCGAGCAGTACTTC
CSVEREGEQYF